These 18 T cell receptor beta chains were all obtained from the same sample, sequenced in a study of early T cells in non-severe SARS-CoV-2 infection. Using its own MiXCR run on the 5' RACE reads, TCRdb lists one record per CDR3 protein. The sample holds some 22,000 distinct CDR3 sequences, under 5% seen once. Sequences were obtained from whole blood. These receptors were obtained from an adult who was a healthcare worker with PCR-confirmed SARS-CoV-2 infection or an uninfected control (not recorded which).

In its sample, this clonotype is medium-sized. CDR3 sequence (DNA): TGTGCCAGCAGTCGGGACAGGGGGACCGGGGAGCTGTTTTTT. The encoded protein is CASSRDRGTGELFF. The chain links TRBV12-3 or TRBV12-4 to TRBJ2-2; 11 bases map to TRBD1. The junction had 1 base not matched to a gene; V was cut back by 5 bases and J by 5 bases. The CDR3 loop spans 14 amino acids.

In this sample, this clonotype turned up many times. This chain joins TRBV3-1 and TRBJ1-5; the D gene is possibly TRBD1 (6 bases). The CDR3 length is 13 residues. The germline gives CDR1 LGHDT, CDR2 YNNKEL (reference sequence). Trimming left V 4 bases short and J 5 bases short, with 9 bases between. CDR3 nucleotide sequence: TGTGCCAGCAGCCCAGGGGATTATCAGCCCCAGCATTTT. Encoded protein: CASSPGDYQPQHF.

This clonotype was found many times. CDR3 sequence: CASSDGGETYEQYF. The DNA for the CDR3 is TGTGCCAGCAGTGACGGCGGGGAAACCTACGAGCAGTACTTC. The rearrangement joins TRBV6-4 to TRBJ2-7; perhaps TRBD2 as D (6 bases). The V and J ends lost 2 bases and 2 bases respectively, with 10 bases between them. The CDR3 is 14 amino acids. Germline assignment: CDR1 MRHNA and CDR2 SNTAGT.

This clonotype was found many times. V and J are TRBV11-2 and TRBJ2-3; perhaps TRBD1 as D (5 bases). V lost 7 bases and J 2 bases, leaving 13 bases between the germline ends. Germline V gene data show CDR1 as SGHAT and CDR2 as FQNNGV. This CDR3 has 14 amino acids. In DNA form, the CDR3 reads TGTGCCAGCACCCTCGCCGGACACACAGATACGCAGTATTTT. Translated, it gives CASTLAGHTDTQYF.

This clonotype has a count of ten or more. This sequence joins TRBV28 and TRBJ2-5; weak D call: TRBD1 (7 bases). Trimming pared 6 bases from V and 1 base from J, leaving 15 bases between. This CDR3 has 15 residues. Germline CDR1 MDHEN, CDR2 SYDVKM. The CDR3 DNA reads as TGTGCCAGCAGCCGCTTTCAGGGGGGCCAAGAGACCCAGTACTTC. It translates to CASSRFQGGQETQYF. Combining the CDR3 with reference TRBV28 and TRBJ2-5 gives the whole variable domain DVKVTQSSRYLVKRTGEKVFLECVQDMDHENMFWYRQDPGLGLRLIYFSYDVKMKEKGDIPEGYSVSREKKERFSLILESASTNQTSMYLCASSRFQGGQETQYFGPGTRLLVL.

This chain links TRBV2 with TRBJ1-6; a weak D match, TRBD1 (6 bases). The V and J ends lost 3 bases and 6 bases respectively, with 15 bases between them. This CDR3 is 16 amino acids long. CDR1 is SNHLY and CDR2 is FYNNEI in the germline V gene. CDR3 residues: CASSEDSDRFNSPLHF. In DNA, the CDR3 is TGTGCCAGCAGTGAGGACAGCGACAGGTTTAATTCACCCCTCCACTTT.

This clonotype has a count of ten or more. The chain uses TRBV6-5 and TRBJ2-7; perhaps TRBD2 as D (6 bases). V lost 5 bases and J lost 5, with 16 bases in between. Per germline, CDR1 MNHEY and CDR2 SVGAGI. The CDR3 covers 14 residues. The DNA for the CDR3 is TGTGCCAGCAGTGAGGACGGTAGGGAGGACGAGCAGTACTTC. Its protein is CASSEDGREDEQYF.

In its sample, this clonotype was seen many times. The chain joins TRBV4-2 to TRBJ2-7; tentative D call: TRBD2 (6 bases). The V and J ends lost 3 bases and 3 bases respectively, with 15 bases between them. CDR3 length: 15 amino acids. The germline V gene has CDR1 LGHNA and CDR2 YNFKEQ. This CDR3 is CASSQPTGSGYEQYF. Here the CDR3 DNA reads TGTGCCAGCAGCCAGCCCACAGGTAGCGGCTACGAGCAGTACTTC.

In this sample, this clonotype turned up many times. The chain combines TRBV29-1 with TRBJ1-2; D gene unclear. Germline V gives CDR1 SQVTM, CDR2 ANQGSEA. V was trimmed by 0 bases and J by 3 bases, leaving 14 bases between them. The CDR3 extends over 15 amino acids. CDR3 in amino acids: CSVEDRGRRDYGYTF. CDR3 DNA sequence: TGCAGCGTTGAAGATCGAGGGCGGAGAGACTATGGCTACACCTTC.

This clonotype was counted at least ten times. V usage is TRBV12-3 or TRBV12-4 and J usage is TRBJ2-7; D not certain. The V and J ends lost 4 bases and 5 bases respectively, with 6 bases between them. CDR3 length: 11 amino acids. The CDR3, as DNA: TGTGCCAGCAGTTACTTCGACGAGCAGTACTTC. It is translated as CASSYFDEQYF.

The table lists this clonotype with many counts. The CDR3 protein is CASSRSTGQFGNTIYF. CDR3 nucleotide sequence: TGTGCCAGCAGCCGGAGTACAGGGCAGTTTGGAAACACCATATATTTT. This rearrangement joins TRBV6-5 to TRBJ1-3; tentative D call: TRBD1 (6 bases). Germline CDR1 reads MNHEY; CDR2 reads SVGAGI. CDR3 length: 16 amino acids. V dropped 6 bases and J dropped 3 bases, with 18 bases sitting between them.

By share of the sample, this clonotype is medium-sized. The chain links TRBV18 to TRBJ1-4; D is uncertain. Per the germline V gene, CDR1 is KGHSH and CDR2 is LQKENI. Trimming took off 0 bases at V and 2 bases at J, with 7 bases between the two ends. The CDR3 has 15 residues. The chain's CDR3 is CASSPPGLTNEKLFF. CDR3 in DNA: TGTGCCAGCTCACCACCGGGGTTGACTAATGAAAAACTGTTTTTT.

This clonotype came up many times. This chain connects TRBV14 to TRBJ2-5; D is ambiguous. CDR1 is SGHDN and CDR2 is FVKESK in the germline V gene. Trimming pared 6 bases from V and 1 base from J, leaving 12 bases between. CDR3 length: 14 residues. The CDR3 DNA reads TGTGCCAGCAGAAAGGCGGCAGGCCAAGAGACCCAGTACTTC. This codes for CASRKAAGQETQYF.

This clonotype counts as medium-sized. The J gene is TRBJ2-1, the V gene TRBV7-3; 9 nucleotides align to TRBD2. The length of the CDR3 is 13 residues. V trimming: 8 bases; J trimming: 5 bases; junction bases outside the gene matches: 4. Per germline, CDR1 SGHTA and CDR2 FQGTGA. The CDR3 loop reads CASSTSGHNEQFF. The CDR3 region has the DNA TGTGCCAGCTCGACTAGCGGACACAATGAGCAGTTCTTC.

At least ten counts were recorded for this clonotype. The chain joins TRBV27 to TRBJ1-2; maybe TRBD1 (6 bases). The CDR3 spans 13 residues. Trimming removed 6 bases at V and 6 bases at J, with 14 bases between. From germline, CDR1 is MNHEY and CDR2 SMNVEV (reference sequence). CDR3 in amino acids: CASSHRGADGYTF. For the CDR3, the DNA is TGTGCCAGCAGCCATAGGGGGGCGGATGGCTACACCTTC.

This clonotype was detected ten times or more. The rearrangement uses TRBV7-9 and TRBJ2-5; tentatively, D is TRBD2 (5 bases). The CDR3 has 15 amino acids. The V and J ends lost 5 bases and 7 bases respectively, with 20 bases between them. Germline V CDR1 and CDR2: SEHNR, FQNEAQ (reference sequence). The chain's CDR3 is CASSPPRGSGGTQYF. CDR3 DNA: TGTGCCAGCAGCCCCCCTCGGGGATCTGGAGGGACCCAGTACTTC. Complete variable domain (other parts from reference TRBV7-9 and TRBJ2-5): DTGVSQNPRHKITKRGQNVTFRCDPISEHNRLYWYRQTLGQGPEFLTYFQNEAQLEKSRLLSDRFSAERPKGSFSTLEIQRTEQGDSAMYLCASSPPRGSGGTQYFGPGTRLLVL.

Many counts were recorded for this clonotype. One junction end disagrees with the germline gene, perhaps due to a read error. The V gene is TRBV7-7, the J gene TRBJ2-3; possible D gene TRBD1, 5 bases. The CDR3 covers 14 residues. Germline V lookup: CDR1 SSHAT, CDR2 FNYEAQ (reference sequence). In DNA form, the CDR3 reads TGTGCTAGCAGCTTAGGGGCCACAGCAGATACGCAGTATTTT. This sequence encodes CASSLGATADTQYF.

As for this clonotype: One junction end disagrees with the germline gene, perhaps due to a read error. The chain is built from TRBV18 and TRBJ2-3, with no clear D. The germline V gene encodes CDR1 KGHSH and CDR2 LQKENI. The length of the CDR3 is 12 residues. The CDR3, as DNA: TGTGCCAGCTCTCCACAGACAGATACGCAGTATTTT. It translates to CASSPQTDTQYF.